The 19 T cell receptor beta chains reported below all come from one sample, sequenced in a study of blood T cell repertoires in COVID-19. The protocol was immunoSEQ multiplex PCR, while the TCRdb copy is restricted to in-frame clones and leaves out a portion. This sample has 150,000 to 200,000 clones; about 87% occur once, and the top ten carry approximately 1.4%. Sequencing was carried out using peripheral blood. The origin of the receptors is a woman in her forties or fifties with acute or convalescent COVID-19.

V is TRBV5-6 and J is TRBJ2-7, with a weak D call TRBD1 (6 bases). The CDR3 has 13 amino acids. V was clipped by 4 bases and J by 6 bases, with 14 bases between them. Looked up from germline, CDR1 is SGHDT and CDR2 is YYEEEE. The CDR3 DNA sequence: TGTGCCAGCAGCATGAAAACAGGGCTCGAGCAGTACTTC. Encoded protein: CASSMKTGLEQYF.

The chain has TRBV7-6 and TRBJ1-1; D is unresolved. CDR3 size: 16 residues. Trimming took 1 base from V and 1 from J, leaving 13 bases between them. Germline CDR1 is SGHVS and CDR2 is FNYEAQ. The CDR3 nucleotides read TGTGCCAGCAGCTTAGGGACTCTTTGGGGGAACACTGAAGCTTTCTTT. It codes for CASSLGTLWGNTEAFF.

The gene calls are TRBV30 and TRBJ1-6, with 8 bases aligning to TRBD1. Germline V gene data show CDR1 as GTSNPN and CDR2 as SVGIG (reference sequence). The CDR3 consists of 15 residues. V lost 1 base, J lost 12 bases, and 11 bases stayed unmatched. The CDR3 loop reads CAWSGGQGPIVPLHF. The CDR3 DNA sequence: TGTGCCTGGAGTGGTGGACAGGGCCCAATTGTACCCCTCCACTTT.

The chain has TRBV6-2 or TRBV6-3 and TRBJ1-2; D may be TRBD1 (6 bases). The CDR3 has 13 residues. From germline, CDR1 is MNHEY and CDR2 SVGEGT. Trimming pared 6 bases from V and 8 bases from J, leaving 16 bases between. In DNA, the CDR3 is TGTGCCAGCAGCCCACAGGGAACGGACGGCTACACCTTC. It specifies CASSPQGTDGYTF.

This rearrangement joins TRBV7-2 to TRBJ2-3; 9 bases fit TRBD2. The ends lost 6 bases at V and 2 bases at J; junction bases unmatched: 12. The CDR3 totals 17 residues. Germline loops: CDR1 SGHTA, CDR2 FQGNSA. CDR3 coding DNA: TGTGCCAGCAGTCAGATAGGGCTAGCGGGGATCACAGATACGCAGTATTTT. Translated: CASSQIGLAGITDTQYF.

A few counts support this clone. The genes are TRBV18 and TRBJ2-5; 9 bases are a match to TRBD2. The V segment lost 3 bases and the J segment 5 bases; nucleotides outside the gene matches: 7. Germline CDR1 KGHSH, CDR2 LQKENI. The CDR3 sequence is 15 residues long. CDR3 DNA sequence: TGTGCCAGCTCACCTATAGCGGGAGACCGCGAGACCCAGTACTTC. Translated, it gives CASSPIAGDRETQYF.

The gene calls are TRBV7-9 and TRBJ2-3; TRBD2 matches at 9 bases. CDR3 length equals 14 residues. Trimming removed 5 bases from V and 5 bases from J; junction bases left unmatched: 5. The germline CDR1 and CDR2 sequences are SEHNR and FQNEAQ (reference sequence). This CDR3 is CASSASGGRDTQYF. CDR3 bases: TGTGCCAGCAGCGCGAGCGGGGGGAGAGATACGCAGTATTTT.

J is TRBJ2-3 and V is TRBV10-3; unclear D gene. Trimming cost V 8 bases and J 2 bases, with 8 bases left between them. Per germline, CDR1 ENHRY and CDR2 SYGVKD. This CDR3 contains 12 residues. CDR3 amino acids: CAIATHTDTQYF. CDR3 sequence (DNA): TGTGCCATCGCGACTCACACAGATACGCAGTATTTT.

J is TRBJ1-3 and V is TRBV5-5; tentative D call: TRBD1 (6 bases). Trimming pared 0 bases from V and 4 bases from J, leaving 11 bases between. Germline V gene data show CDR1 as SGHKS and CDR2 as YYEKEE (reference sequence). This CDR3 region has 15 residues. The CDR3 nucleotides are TGTGCCAGCAGCTTGGACAGGGCCCTCGGAAACACCATATATTTT. This translates into CASSLDRALGNTIYF.

This clone was observed once. The chain recombines TRBV6-2 or TRBV6-3 with TRBJ2-7, with 9 bases that match TRBD2. Germline trimming cut 5 bases from V and 0 bases from J; bases unmatched to any gene: 5. The CDR3 is 15 residues long. Germline V gives CDR1 MNHEY, CDR2 SVGEGT. CDR3 sequence reads: CASSASGASSYEQYF. As DNA, the CDR3 is TGTGCCAGCAGTGCTAGCGGGGCGAGCTCCTACGAGCAGTACTTC.

This chain links TRBV7-2 with TRBJ2-1, with 11 nucleotides matching TRBD2. CDR1 and CDR2 from the germline V gene are SGHTA and FQGNSA. The CDR3 is 18 residues long. Trimming cost V 5 bases and J 1 base; bases outside gene matches: 10. The CDR3 nucleotides read TGTGCCAGCAGCCCTCGGTTAGCGGGGGGGCCGTCCTACAATGAGCAGTTCTTC. This codes for CASSPRLAGGPSYNEQFF.

This sequence joins TRBV5-6 and TRBJ2-2; no clear D gene. The CDR3 has 13 amino acids. V was cut by 1 base and J by 5 bases, with 6 bases left in between. From germline, CDR1 is SGHDT and CDR2 YYEEEE. Here the CDR3 reads CASSLFSTGELFF. The CDR3 DNA is TGTGCCAGCAGCTTGTTTAGTACCGGGGAGCTGTTTTTT.

This clone has only one observation. The chain recombines TRBV11-1 with TRBJ2-7; 9 nucleotides match TRBD1. CDR1 and CDR2 from the germline V gene are SGHAT and FQDESV (reference sequence). CDR3 length: 15 amino acids. The V segment lost 0 bases and the J segment 5 bases; nucleotides outside the gene matches: 5. The CDR3 DNA sequence: TGTGCCAGCAGCTTAGCCGGGACAGGGTTACACGAGCAGTACTTC. Protein sequence: CASSLAGTGLHEQYF. Filled out from reference TRBV11-1 and TRBJ2-7, the complete variable domain reads EAEVAQSPRYKITEKSQAVAFWCDPISGHATLYWYRQILGQGPELLVQFQDESVVDDSQLPKDRFSAERLKGVDSTLKIQPAELGDSAMYLCASSLAGTGLHEQYFGPGTRLTVT.

This rearrangement joins TRBV5-4 to TRBJ2-7; 10 positions match TRBD1. The CDR3 covers 14 residues. The germline V gene encodes CDR1 SGHNT and CDR2 YYREEE (reference sequence). V trimming: 4 bases; J trimming: 5 bases; junction bases outside the gene matches: 6. In nucleotides, the CDR3 is TGTGCCAGCAGCACCGGGACAGGGGTTCACGAGCAGTACTTC. Its translation is CASSTGTGVHEQYF.

This chain joins TRBV7-2 and TRBJ2-2; 8 nucleotides agree with TRBD2. The CDR3 spans 15 residues. Trimming took 4 bases from V and 5 from J; bases not matched to a gene: 6. Germline CDR1 reads SGHTA; CDR2 reads FQGNSA. The CDR3 loop reads CASSSGAGGTGELFF. CDR3 coding DNA: TGTGCCAGCAGCTCCGGCGCGGGAGGAACCGGGGAGCTGTTTTTT.

This rearrangement joins TRBV9 to TRBJ1-4; tentatively, D is TRBD1 (5 bases). The CDR3 covers 15 residues. Per the germline V gene, CDR1 is SGDLS and CDR2 is YYNGEE. Trimming stripped 0 bases from V and 8 bases from J, with 14 bases between. The CDR3 protein is CASSVASGLGEKLFF. The CDR3 region has the DNA TGTGCCAGCAGCGTAGCTTCGGGACTCGGGGAAAAACTGTTTTTT.

The CDR3 is CASSLTGARGYEKLFF. CDR3 nucleotides: TGTGCCAGCAGTTTAACAGGGGCCCGGGGGTATGAAAAACTGTTTTTT. The rearrangement uses TRBV27 and TRBJ1-4, with 7 bases identical to TRBD1. The CDR3 is 16 amino acids. Germline assignment: CDR1 MNHEY and CDR2 SMNVEV (reference sequence). Trimming cost V 2 bases and J 6 bases; bases outside gene matches: 9.

V usage is TRBV25-1 and J usage is TRBJ1-1; 7 nucleotides match TRBD1. CDR1 and CDR2 (germline): MGHDK, SYGVNS. The V segment lost 8 bases and the J segment 7 bases; nucleotides outside the gene matches: 7. The CDR3 extends over 12 amino acids. CDR3 sequence: CASRRDSFEAFF. CDR3 coding DNA: TGTGCCAGCCGGAGGGACAGCTTTGAAGCTTTCTTT.

This clone occurred once. This chain uses TRBV10-3 with TRBJ2-2, with D hard to call. This CDR3 has 16 residues. V lost 6 bases and J lost 0, with 14 bases in between. Per the germline V gene, CDR1 is ENHRY and CDR2 is SYGVKD. The CDR3 region is CAISPNSVANTGELFF. For the CDR3, the DNA is TGTGCCATCAGCCCGAACTCTGTAGCGAACACCGGGGAGCTGTTTTTT.